A selection of T cell receptor beta chains follows, all from one sample in a study of cytomegalovirus exposure and HLA in healthy donors. Generated by immunoSEQ multiplex PCR, the TCRdb table keeps only in-frame clones and is missing some. Counted here are about 190,000 clones, approximately 81% occurring once; the ten biggest clones make up about 1.9%. Sequences were obtained from PBMCs. These receptors all come from a woman under 30 in good health and CMV-seropositive. CDR3s include the opening cysteine and the closing phenylalanine or tryptophan. A D gene is named only where the DNA matches it firmly. Not every row has a clone size; where given, it reads once, few, many or a size class.

length: 12
J: TRBJ1-3
size: .
D: .
V: TRBV4-3
DNA: TGCGCCAGCAGCCAAGATAGCACCCAATTATATTTT
CDR3: CASSQDSTQLYF

length: 17
J: TRBJ2-6
size: .
D: TRBD1
V: TRBV14
DNA: TGTGCCAGCAGCCCGGGACAGGGGGGCTCTGGGGCCAACGTCCTGACTTTC
CDR3: CASSPGQGGSGANVLTF

length: 11
J: TRBJ1-2
size: .
D: TRBD1
V: TRBV30
DNA: TGTGCCTGTCGACAGGGGGGAGGCTACACCTTC
CDR3: CACRQGGGYTF

length: 13
J: TRBJ1-6
size: few
D: .
V: TRBV6-1
DNA: TGTGCCAGCAAGACTGCCGAAATTTCACCCCTCCACTTT
CDR3: CASKTAEISPLHF

length: 14
J: TRBJ1-2
size: .
D: TRBD1
V: TRBV28
DNA: TGTGCCAGCAGTTTGGGGCAGGGGGAGAGTGGCTACACCTTC
CDR3: CASSLGQGESGYTF

length: 18
J: TRBJ1-5
size: .
D: .
V: TRBV28
DNA: TGTGCCAGCAGTTTATTCTTATTGGGGCAAAATAGCAATCAGCCCCAGCATTTT
CDR3: CASSLFLLGQNSNQPQHF

length: 13
J: TRBJ1-2
size: .
D: TRBD1
V: TRBV29-1
DNA: TGCAGCACCCGACAGGGGAAGGACTATGGCTACACCTTC
CDR3: CSTRQGKDYGYTF

length: 16
J: TRBJ1-2
size: .
D: .
V: TRBV19
DNA: TGTGCCAGTAGTATTTTCGGGGCAGGGGCTTACTATGGCTACACCTTC
CDR3: CASSIFGAGAYYGYTF

length: 15
J: TRBJ1-5
size: .
D: .
V: TRBV4-1
DNA: TGCGCCAGCAGCCAAGTTGGCGAGGGCAATCAGCCCCAGCATTTT
CDR3: CASSQVGEGNQPQHF

length: 20
J: TRBJ1-3
size: .
D: .
V: TRBV4-1
DNA: TGCGCCAGCAGCCCTGTAATACGGGGGGCACGGGACTATGGTGGAAACACCATATATTTT
CDR3: CASSPVIRGARDYGGNTIYF

length: 13
J: TRBJ1-6
size: .
D: TRBD1
V: TRBV9
DNA: TGTGCCAGCAGCATACGGGACAGATCACCCCTCCACTTT
CDR3: CASSIRDRSPLHF

length: 16
J: TRBJ2-2
size: .
D: TRBD1
V: TRBV9
DNA: TGTGCCAGCAGCCGTAGGGGGCGCTCAGAAACCGGGGAGCTGTTTTTT
CDR3: CASSRRGRSETGELFF

length: 13
J: TRBJ2-7
size: .
D: TRBD1
V: TRBV5-4
DNA: TGTGCCAGCAGCAGCGCAGGGGGCGTCGAGCAGTACTTC
CDR3: CASSSAGGVEQYF

length: 14
J: TRBJ1-1
size: .
D: TRBD1
V: TRBV6-5
DNA: TGTGCCAGCAGTGCCTTATCAGGGGGAGCTGAAGCTTTCTTT
CDR3: CASSALSGGAEAFF

length: 12
J: TRBJ1-1
size: .
D: TRBD1
V: TRBV19
DNA: TGTGCCAGTAAGGACAGGGACACTGAAGCTTTCTTT
CDR3: CASKDRDTEAFF

length: 13
J: TRBJ2-5
size: .
D: TRBD1
V: TRBV7-6
DNA: TGTGCCAGCAGCCCAAGACAGGGTGAGACCCAGTACTTC
CDR3: CASSPRQGETQYF

length: 16
J: TRBJ2-1
size: .
D: TRBD2
V: TRBV9
DNA: TGTGCCAGCAGCGTATCGGCCGCGGGGGGTGTCGATGAGCAGTTCTTC
CDR3: CASSVSAAGGVDEQFF

length: 14
J: TRBJ2-2
size: .
D: .
V: TRBV9
DNA: TGTGCCAGCAGCGTAGTTAGCGAAGTCGGGGAGCTGTTTTTT
CDR3: CASSVVSEVGELFF

length: 14
J: TRBJ1-1
size: .
D: .
V: TRBV6-1
DNA: TGTGCCAGCAATGCCCCTGGGGGCAACACTGAAGCTTTCTTT
CDR3: CASNAPGGNTEAFF

length: 16
J: TRBJ1-5
size: .
D: TRBD1
V: TRBV11-2
DNA: TGTGCCAGCAGCTTAGGGACAGGGTATAGCAATCAGCCCCAGCATTTT
CDR3: CASSLGTGYSNQPQHF

length: 17
J: TRBJ2-2
size: .
D: TRBD2
V: TRBV19
DNA: TGTGCCAGTAGTATCGTGATCCTAGCGGGGGGGCCCGGGGAGCTGTTTTTT
CDR3: CASSIVILAGGPGELFF

length: 15
J: TRBJ1-4
size: .
D: TRBD1
V: TRBV19
DNA: TGTGCCAGTAGGATCACAGGGGTGACTAATGAAAAACTGTTTTTT
CDR3: CASRITGVTNEKLFF

length: 15
J: TRBJ2-2
size: .
D: .
V: TRBV25-1
DNA: TGTGCCAGCAGTGAAAGGGGGGGCGCGGCCGGGGAGCTGTTTTTT
CDR3: CASSERGGAAGELFF

length: 15
J: TRBJ2-1
size: .
D: .
V: TRBV6-5
DNA: TGTGCCAGCAGTTACTCGACCCTAAAGAGGAATGAGCAGTTCTTC
CDR3: CASSYSTLKRNEQFF

length: 19
J: TRBJ1-5
size: .
D: TRBD1
V: TRBV14
DNA: TGTGCCAGCAGCCCCCTGGGCCCCCAACAGGGGCAGAGCAATCAGCCCCAGCATTTT
CDR3: CASSPLGPQQGQSNQPQHF

length: 18
J: TRBJ1-4
size: .
D: TRBD1
V: TRBV18
DNA: TGTGCCAGCTCACCCTTCCCCGGACAGGAAAGGCGGTTGGAAAAACTGTTTTTT
CDR3: CASSPFPGQERRLEKLFF

length: 14
J: TRBJ1-2
size: .
D: .
V: TRBV11-2
DNA: TGTGCCAGCAGCCCCCCTGGCAGGGTCAATGGCTACACCTTC
CDR3: CASSPPGRVNGYTF

length: 13
J: TRBJ1-2
size: .
D: .
V: TRBV29-1
DNA: TGCAGCGTTCAGAGGGGGGGAGCGTATGGCTACACCTTC
CDR3: CSVQRGGAYGYTF

length: 16
J: TRBJ1-6
size: .
D: TRBD1
V: TRBV28
DNA: TGTGCCAGCAAAGGACAGGGGACCTCCTATAATTCACCCCTCCACTTT
CDR3: CASKGQGTSYNSPLHF

length: 15
J: TRBJ2-5
size: .
D: TRBD1
V: TRBV7-9
DNA: TGTGCCAGCAACACCTTGACAGGGGGTCAAGAGACCCAGTACTTC
CDR3: CASNTLTGGQETQYF

length: 14
J: TRBJ1-2
size: once
D: TRBD1
V: TRBV6-5
DNA: TGTGCCAGCACCGCGGACAGGATCTTGGGTGGCTACACCTTC
CDR3: CASTADRILGGYTF

length: 15
J: TRBJ2-3
size: .
D: .
V: TRBV7-3
DNA: TGTGCCAGCAGCTTAACCGGAGTACTCACAGATACGCAGTATTTT
CDR3: CASSLTGVLTDTQYF

length: 14
J: TRBJ2-3
size: .
D: .
V: TRBV5-1
DNA: TGCGCCAGCAGCTTGAAACAGCCCGCAGATACGCAGTATTTT
CDR3: CASSLKQPADTQYF

length: 12
J: TRBJ2-1
size: .
D: TRBD2
V: TRBV29-1
DNA: TGCAGCTCTGGACTAGCGGGGGGTGAGCAGTTCTTC
CDR3: CSSGLAGGEQFF

length: 15
J: TRBJ1-4
size: .
D: TRBD1
V: TRBV11-2
DNA: TGTGCCAGCAGCTTGGACAGGGGGCGCAACGAAAAACTGTTTTTT
CDR3: CASSLDRGRNEKLFF

length: 16
J: TRBJ2-1
size: .
D: TRBD2
V: TRBV19
DNA: TGTGCCTCAAAAGAGTATAGCGGGAGCTCCTACAATGAGCAGTTCTTC
CDR3: CASKEYSGSSYNEQFF

length: 14
J: TRBJ2-2
size: few
D: TRBD2
V: TRBV2
DNA: TGTGCCAGCAATGGGGGGGCGAACACCGGGGAGCTGTTTTTT
CDR3: CASNGGANTGELFF

length: 13
J: TRBJ2-7
size: .
D: .
V: TRBV5-6
DNA: TGTGCCAGCAGCTCGGGACACTTTTACGAGCAGTACTTC
CDR3: CASSSGHFYEQYF

length: 14
J: TRBJ2-5
size: once
D: .
V: TRBV7-7
DNA: TGTGCCAGCAGCTTGGGGGCCCACCAAGAGACCCAGTACTTC
CDR3: CASSLGAHQETQYF